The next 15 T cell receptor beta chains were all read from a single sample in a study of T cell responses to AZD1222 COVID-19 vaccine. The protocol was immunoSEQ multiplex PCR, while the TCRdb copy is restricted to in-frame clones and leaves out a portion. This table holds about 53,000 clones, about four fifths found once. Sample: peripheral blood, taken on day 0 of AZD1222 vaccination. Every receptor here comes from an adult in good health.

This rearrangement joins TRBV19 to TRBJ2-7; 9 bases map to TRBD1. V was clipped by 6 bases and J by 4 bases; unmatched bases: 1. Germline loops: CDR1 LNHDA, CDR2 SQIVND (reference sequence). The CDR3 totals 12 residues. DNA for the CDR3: TGTGCCAGTAGGGGGACAGGGTACGAGCAGTACTTC. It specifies CASRGTGYEQYF.

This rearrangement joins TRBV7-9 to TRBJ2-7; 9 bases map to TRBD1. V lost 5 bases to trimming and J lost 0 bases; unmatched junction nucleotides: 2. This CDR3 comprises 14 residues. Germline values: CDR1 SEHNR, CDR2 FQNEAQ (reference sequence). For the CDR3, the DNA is TGTGCCAGCAGCACGGACAGGGGCTCCTACGAGCAGTACTTC. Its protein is CASSTDRGSYEQYF.

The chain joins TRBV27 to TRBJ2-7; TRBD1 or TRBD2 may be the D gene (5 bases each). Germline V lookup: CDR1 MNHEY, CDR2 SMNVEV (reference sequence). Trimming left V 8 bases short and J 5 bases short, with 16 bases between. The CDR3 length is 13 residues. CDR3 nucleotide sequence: TGTGCCAGCGGCCGGGGCACGGCAAACGAGCAGTACTTC. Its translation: CASGRGTANEQYF.

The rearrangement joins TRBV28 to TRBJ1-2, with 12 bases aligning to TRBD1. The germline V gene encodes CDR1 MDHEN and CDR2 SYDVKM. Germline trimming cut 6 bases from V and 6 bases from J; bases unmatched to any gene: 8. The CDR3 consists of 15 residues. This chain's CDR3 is CASRYRGTGGDGYTF. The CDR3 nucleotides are TGTGCCAGCAGATACAGGGGGACAGGGGGCGATGGCTACACCTTC.

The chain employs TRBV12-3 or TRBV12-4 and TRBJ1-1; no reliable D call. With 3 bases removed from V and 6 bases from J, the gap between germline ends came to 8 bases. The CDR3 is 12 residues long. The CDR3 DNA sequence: TGTGCCAGCAGTTTGGGGAAGGCTGAAGCTTTCTTT. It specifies CASSLGKAEAFF.

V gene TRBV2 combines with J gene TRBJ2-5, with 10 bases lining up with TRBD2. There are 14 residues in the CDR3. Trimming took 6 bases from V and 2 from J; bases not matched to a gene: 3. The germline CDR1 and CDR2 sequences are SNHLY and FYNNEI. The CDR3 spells CASSLAGAQETQYF. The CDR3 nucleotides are TGTGCCAGCAGCCTAGCGGGAGCGCAAGAGACCCAGTACTTC.

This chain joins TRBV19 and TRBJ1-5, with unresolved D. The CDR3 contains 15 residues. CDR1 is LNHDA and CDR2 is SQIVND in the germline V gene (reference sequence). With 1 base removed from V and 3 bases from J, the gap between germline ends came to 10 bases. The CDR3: CASSIAGHDNQPQHF. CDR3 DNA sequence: TGTGCCAGTAGTATAGCAGGCCACGACAATCAGCCCCAGCATTTT. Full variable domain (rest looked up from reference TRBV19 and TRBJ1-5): DGGITQSPKYLFRKEGQNVTLSCEQNLNHDAMYWYRQDPGQGLRLIYYSQIVNDFQKGDIAEGYSVSREKKESFPLTVTSAQKNPTAFYLCASSIAGHDNQPQHFGDGTRLSIL.

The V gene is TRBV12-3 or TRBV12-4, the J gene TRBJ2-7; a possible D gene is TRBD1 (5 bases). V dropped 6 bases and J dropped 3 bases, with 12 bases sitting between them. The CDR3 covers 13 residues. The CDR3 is CASSGQDGYEQYF. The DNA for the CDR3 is TGTGCCAGCAGCGGACAAGACGGCTACGAGCAGTACTTC.

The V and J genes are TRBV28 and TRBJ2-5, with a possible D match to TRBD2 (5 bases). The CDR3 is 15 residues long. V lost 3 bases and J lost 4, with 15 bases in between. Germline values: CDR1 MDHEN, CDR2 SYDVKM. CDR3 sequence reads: CASSFGQARGETQYF. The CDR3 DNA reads TGTGCCAGCAGTTTTGGCCAGGCACGGGGAGAGACCCAGTACTTC.

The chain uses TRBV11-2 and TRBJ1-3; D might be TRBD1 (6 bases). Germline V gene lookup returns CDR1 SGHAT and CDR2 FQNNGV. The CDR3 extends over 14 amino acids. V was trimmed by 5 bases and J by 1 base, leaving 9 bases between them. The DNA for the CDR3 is TGTGCCAGCAGCCAAAGGGGGTCTGGAAACACCATATATTTT. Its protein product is CASSQRGSGNTIYF.

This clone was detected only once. Here the CDR3 reads CASSNFRTGKADTQYF. As DNA, the CDR3 is TGTGCCAGCAGCAATTTTAGGACAGGGAAGGCAGATACGCAGTATTTT. This chain connects TRBV21-1 to TRBJ2-3; TRBD1, the table's D call, was not compared with the DNA. TRBV21-1 is a known pseudogene. The CDR3 consists of 16 residues.

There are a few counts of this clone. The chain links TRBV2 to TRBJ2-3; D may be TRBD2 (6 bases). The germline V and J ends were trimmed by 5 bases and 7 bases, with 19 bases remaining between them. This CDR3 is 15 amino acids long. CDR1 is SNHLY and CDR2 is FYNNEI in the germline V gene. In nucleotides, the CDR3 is TGTGCCAGCAGTCCTCGGGTGGGAGGAGGACATACGCAGTATTTT. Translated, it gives CASSPRVGGGHTQYF.

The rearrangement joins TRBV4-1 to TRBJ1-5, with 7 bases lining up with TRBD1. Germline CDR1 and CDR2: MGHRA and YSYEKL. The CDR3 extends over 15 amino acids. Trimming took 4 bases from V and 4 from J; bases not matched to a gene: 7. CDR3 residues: CASSPGPGQNQPQHF. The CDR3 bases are TGCGCCAGCAGCCCTGGACCGGGACAGAATCAGCCCCAGCATTTT.

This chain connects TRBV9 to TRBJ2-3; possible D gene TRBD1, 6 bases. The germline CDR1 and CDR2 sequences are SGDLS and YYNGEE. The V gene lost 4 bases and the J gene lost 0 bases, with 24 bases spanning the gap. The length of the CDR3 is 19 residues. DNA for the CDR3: TGTGCCAGCAGCCCCCACCTCATCAGGGGCACCAAAAGCACAGATACGCAGTATTTT. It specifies CASSPHLIRGTKSTDTQYF.

In DNA form, the CDR3 reads TGTGCCAGCAGTTTAGACTGGAACTATGGCTACACCTTC. Its translation is CASSLDWNYGYTF. The rearrangement joins TRBV12-3 or TRBV12-4 to TRBJ1-2; D gene unclear. The CDR3 is 13 amino acids. V lost 1 base to trimming and J lost 2 bases, with 5 bases between them.